This T cell receptor (beta chain) stems from a study of cytomegalovirus exposure and HLA in healthy donors. Concerning this clone itself: Its antigen is currently unknown.

CDR1 and CDR2 (germline): LNHDA, SQIVND (reference sequence). The CDR3 is made up of 16 amino acids. The trim removed 8 bases at V and 1 base at J, leaving 7 bases unmatched. Broader study findings: TCR beta V- and J-gene trimming was later associated with a missense DCLRE1C variant.

The PCR was carried out with 60 Vbeta primers and 13 Jbeta primers. Produced via immunoSEQ multiplex PCR; TCRdb's table is partial and in-frame only. This sample's table has around 140,000 clones. The sample comprised PBMCs. The rearrangement uses TRBV19 and TRBJ2-6, with TRBD2 identical over 8 bases. The origin of this receptor is a woman aged 35 to 49 in good health and CMV-seropositive. The CDR3 sequence: CASGRGGLSGANVLTF. CDR3 sequence (DNA): TGTGCCAGTGGCCGGGGGGGACTTTCTGGGGCCAACGTCCTGACTTTC.